One and the same sample provided the 3 T cell receptor beta chains below, sequenced in a study of Graves' ophthalmopathy and Graves' hyperthyroidism. Amplification of TCR beta CDR3 regions used RNA transcripts. An opening RT-PCR round employed HTBI primers and preceded a second-round multiplex PCR. Via MiXCR, TCRdb re-called the multiplex PCR reads, giving one row per CDR3 protein. The sample lists tens of thousands of distinct CDR3 sequences, around 50% seen once, with 4.7% in the top ten. Sequenced input: peripheral blood. Receptors originate from an adult woman with Graves' ophthalmopathy.

Of note for this clonotype: Possible read error: a much larger clone is one base away. The chain is built from TRBV3-1 and TRBJ2-1; a possible D gene is TRBD2 (5 bases). The CDR3 spans 16 residues. The germline V gene has CDR1 LGHDT and CDR2 YNNKEL (reference sequence). The CDR3 protein is CASTNPVALSYSEQFF. The CDR3 region has the DNA TGTGCCAGCACCAACCCCGTAGCGCTCTCCTACAGTGAGCAGTTCTTC.

Notes on this clonotype: A much larger clone differs by one base, so this may be a read error. This sequence joins TRBV28 and TRBJ2-7; D is uncertain. Germline values: CDR1 MDHEN, CDR2 SYDVKM. Between the trimmed V and J ends, which lost 7 bases and 5 bases, there was a span of 21 bases. The CDR3 is 15 residues long. CDR3 loop: CASTSSKGILDEQYF. The CDR3 DNA follows: TGTGCCAGCACCAGCTCTAAGGGAATTCTTGACGAGCAGTACTTC.

The chain employs TRBV20-1 and TRBJ2-1, with 7 bases identical to TRBD2. V was clipped by 2 bases and J by 8 bases; unmatched bases: 12. Germline V CDR1 and CDR2: DFQATT, SNEGSKA (reference sequence). CDR3 length: 15 amino acids. The CDR3 DNA sequence: TGCAGTGCTAGAATGGCGGGAGAGCAGGTCGATGAGCAGTTCTTC. Translation gives CSARMAGEQVDEQFF.